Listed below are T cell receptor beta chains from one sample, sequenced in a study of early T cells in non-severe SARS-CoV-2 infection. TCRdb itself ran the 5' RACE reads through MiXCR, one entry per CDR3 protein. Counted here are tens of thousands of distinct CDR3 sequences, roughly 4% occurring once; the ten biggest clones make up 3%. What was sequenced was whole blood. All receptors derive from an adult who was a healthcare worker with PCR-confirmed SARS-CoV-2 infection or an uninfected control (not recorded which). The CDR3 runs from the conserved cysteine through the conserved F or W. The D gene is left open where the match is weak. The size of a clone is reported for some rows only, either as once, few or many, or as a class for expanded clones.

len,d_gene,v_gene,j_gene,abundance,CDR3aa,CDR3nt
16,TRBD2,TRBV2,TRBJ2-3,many,CASSVLAGPSTDTQYF,TGTGCCAGCAGTGTGCTAGCGGGCCCTAGCACAGATACGCAGTATTTT
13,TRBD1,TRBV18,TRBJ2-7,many,CASSPLGQVEQYF,TGTGCCAGCTCACCGCTAGGACAGGTCGAGCAGTACTTC
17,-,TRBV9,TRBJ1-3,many,CASSVKEQTNSGNTIYF,TGTGCCAGCAGCGTAAAGGAACAGACTAACTCTGGAAACACCATATATTTT
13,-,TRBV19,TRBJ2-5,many,CASNRDGLETQYF,TGTGCCAGTAACAGGGACGGCCTCGAGACCCAGTACTTC
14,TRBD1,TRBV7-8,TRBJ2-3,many,CASSFRGLGTFQYF,TGTGCCAGCAGCTTCAGGGGGCTTGGGACCTTCCAGTATTTT
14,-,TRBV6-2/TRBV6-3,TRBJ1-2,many,CASSYGGRSLGYTF,TGTGCCAGCAGTTACGGAGGACGTTCTTTAGGCTACACCTTC
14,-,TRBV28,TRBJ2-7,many,CASSLTLTSNEQYF,TGTGCCAGCAGTTTAACTCTCACCAGCAACGAGCAGTACTTC
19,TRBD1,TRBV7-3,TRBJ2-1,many,CASSLEEAWMGQAYNEQFF,TGTGCCAGCAGCTTAGAAGAGGCCTGGATGGGACAGGCCTACAATGAGCAGTTCTTC
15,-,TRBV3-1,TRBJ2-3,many,CASSRRVVATDTQYF,TGTGCCAGCAGCCGAAGGGTGGTAGCGACAGATACGCAGTATTTT
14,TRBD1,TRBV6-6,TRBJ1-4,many,CASSKGQVNEKLFF,TGTGCCAGCAGTAAAGGACAGGTTAATGAAAAACTGTTTTTT
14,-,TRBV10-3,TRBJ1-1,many,CAISEPGLTAEAFF,TGTGCCATCAGTGAGCCCGGACTGACTGCTGAAGCTTTCTTT
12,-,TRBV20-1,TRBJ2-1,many,CSASSHYNEQFF,TGCAGTGCGAGTAGTCACTACAATGAGCAGTTCTTC
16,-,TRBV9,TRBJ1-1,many,CASSVGAGTMDTEAFF,TGTGCCAGCAGCGTAGGAGCAGGTACGATGGACACTGAAGCTTTCTTT
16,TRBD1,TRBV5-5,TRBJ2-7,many,CASSSGQGALLDEQYF,TGTGCCAGCAGCTCAGGACAGGGGGCCCTTCTGGACGAGCAGTACTTC
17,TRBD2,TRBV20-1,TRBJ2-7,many,CSAPRTSGRVQFHEQYF,TGCAGTGCTCCCCGGACTAGCGGGAGAGTACAGTTTCACGAGCAGTACTTC
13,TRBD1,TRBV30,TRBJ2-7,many,CAWSVVTGGEQYF,TGTGCCTGGAGTGTAGTCACAGGGGGCGAGCAGTACTTC
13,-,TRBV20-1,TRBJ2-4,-,CSATRLAKNIQYF,TGCAGTGCTACGCGACTAGCCAAAAACATTCAGTACTTC
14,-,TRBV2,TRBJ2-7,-,CVSNGGKIPYEQYF,TGTGTCAGCAATGGCGGGAAGATACCCTACGAGCAGTACTTC
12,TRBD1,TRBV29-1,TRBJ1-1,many,CSGRQGATEAFF,TGCAGCGGCCGACAGGGGGCCACTGAAGCTTTCTTT
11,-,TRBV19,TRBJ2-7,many,CASSNTYEQYF,TGTGCCAGTAGTAACACCTACGAGCAGTACTTC
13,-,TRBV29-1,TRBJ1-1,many,CSVDTSGDTEAFF,TGCAGCGTGGACACGTCGGGCGACACTGAAGCTTTCTTT
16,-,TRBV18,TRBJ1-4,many,CASSTRQAAANEKLFF,TGTGCCAGCTCAACCCGACAGGCCGCGGCTAATGAAAAACTGTTTTTT
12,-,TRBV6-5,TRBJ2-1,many,CASSYSIEEQFF,TGTGCCAGCAGTTACTCGATTGAAGAGCAGTTCTTC
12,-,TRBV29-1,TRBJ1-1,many,CSVRRGNTEAFF,TGCAGCGTTCGGCGGGGGAACACTGAAGCTTTCTTT
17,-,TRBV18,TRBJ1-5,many,CASSPGSRLLNNQPQHF,TGTGCCAGCTCACCGGGCTCGCGGCTCCTTAACAATCAGCCCCAGCATTTT
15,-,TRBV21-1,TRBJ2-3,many,CARLGQGICADTQYF,TGTGCCCGCCTGGGGCAGGGAATTTGCGCAGATACGCAGTATTTT
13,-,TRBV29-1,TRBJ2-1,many,CSGGTVLYNEQFF,TGCAGCGGCGGGACAGTCCTTTACAATGAGCAGTTCTTC